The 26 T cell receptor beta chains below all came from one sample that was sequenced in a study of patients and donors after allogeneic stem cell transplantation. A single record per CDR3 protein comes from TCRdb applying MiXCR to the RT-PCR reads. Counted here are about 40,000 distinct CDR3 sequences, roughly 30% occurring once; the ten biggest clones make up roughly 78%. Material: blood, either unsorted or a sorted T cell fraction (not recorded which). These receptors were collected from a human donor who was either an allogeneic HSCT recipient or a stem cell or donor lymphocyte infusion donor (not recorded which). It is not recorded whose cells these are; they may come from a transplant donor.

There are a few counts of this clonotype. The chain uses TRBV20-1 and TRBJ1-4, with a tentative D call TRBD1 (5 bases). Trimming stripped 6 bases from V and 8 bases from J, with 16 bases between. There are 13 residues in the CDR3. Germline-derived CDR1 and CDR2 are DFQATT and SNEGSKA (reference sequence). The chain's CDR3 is CSASPGLREKLFF. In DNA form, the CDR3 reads TGCAGTGCGTCGCCAGGGCTCAGGGAAAAACTGTTTTTT.

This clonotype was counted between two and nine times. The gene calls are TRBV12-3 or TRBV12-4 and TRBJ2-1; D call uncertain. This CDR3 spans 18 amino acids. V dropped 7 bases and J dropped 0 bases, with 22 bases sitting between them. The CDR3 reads CASNPIQSFSSSYNEQFF. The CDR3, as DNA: TGTGCCAGCAACCCGATACAGAGTTTTTCTAGCTCCTACAATGAGCAGTTCTTC.

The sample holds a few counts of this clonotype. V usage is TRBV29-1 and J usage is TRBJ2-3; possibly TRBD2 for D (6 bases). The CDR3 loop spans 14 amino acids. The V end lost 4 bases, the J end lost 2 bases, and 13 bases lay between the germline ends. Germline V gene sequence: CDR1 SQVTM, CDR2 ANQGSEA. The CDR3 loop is CSVAETSYTDTQYF. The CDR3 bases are TGCAGCGTTGCTGAGACTAGTTACACAGATACGCAGTATTTT.

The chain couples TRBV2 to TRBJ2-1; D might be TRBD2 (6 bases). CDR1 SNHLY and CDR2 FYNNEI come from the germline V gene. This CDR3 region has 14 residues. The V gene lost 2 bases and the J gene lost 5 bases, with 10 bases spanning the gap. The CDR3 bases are TGTGCCAGCAGTGAATGGCTAGCGAACAATGAGCAGTTCTTC. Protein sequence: CASSEWLANNEQFF.

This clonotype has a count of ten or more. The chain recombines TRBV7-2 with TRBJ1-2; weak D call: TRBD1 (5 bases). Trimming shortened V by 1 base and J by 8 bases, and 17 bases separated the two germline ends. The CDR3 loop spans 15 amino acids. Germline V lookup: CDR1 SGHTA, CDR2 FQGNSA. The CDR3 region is CASSLGGLGGTGYTF. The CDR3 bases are TGTGCCAGCAGCTTAGGGGGCCTTGGAGGGACCGGCTACACCTTC.

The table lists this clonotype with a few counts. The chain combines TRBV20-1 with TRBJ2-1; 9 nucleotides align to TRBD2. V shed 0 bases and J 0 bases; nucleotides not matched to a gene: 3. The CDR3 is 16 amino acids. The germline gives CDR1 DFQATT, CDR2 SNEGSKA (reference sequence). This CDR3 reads CSARESGRSSYNEQFF. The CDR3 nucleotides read TGCAGTGCTAGAGAGAGCGGGAGGAGCTCCTACAATGAGCAGTTCTTC.

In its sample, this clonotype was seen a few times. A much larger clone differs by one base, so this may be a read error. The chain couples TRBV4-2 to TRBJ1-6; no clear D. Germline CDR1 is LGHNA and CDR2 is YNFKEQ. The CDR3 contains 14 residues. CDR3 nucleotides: TGTCCCAGCAGCCTCCAGGTCTTCGATTCACCCCTCCACTTT. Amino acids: CPSSLQVFDSPLHF.

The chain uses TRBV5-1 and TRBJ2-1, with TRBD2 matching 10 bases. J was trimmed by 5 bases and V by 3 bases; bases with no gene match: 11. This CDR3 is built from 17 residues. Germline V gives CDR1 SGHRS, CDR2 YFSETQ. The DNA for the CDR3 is TGCGCCAGCAGCTACCAAACAGCGGGAGGGCTGAACAATGAGCAGTTCTTC. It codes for CASSYQTAGGLNNEQFF.

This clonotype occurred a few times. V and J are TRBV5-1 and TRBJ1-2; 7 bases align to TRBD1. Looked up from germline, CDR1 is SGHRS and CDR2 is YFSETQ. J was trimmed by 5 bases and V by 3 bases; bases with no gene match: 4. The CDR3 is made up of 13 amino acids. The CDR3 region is CASSYRGQYGYTF. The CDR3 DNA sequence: TGCGCCAGCAGCTACAGGGGACAGTATGGCTACACCTTC.

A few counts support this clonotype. In nucleotides, the CDR3 is TGTGCCAGCAGCCCTGGTATAGGGCTTTATAGCAATCAGCCCCAGCATTTT. This codes for CASSPGIGLYSNQPQHF. The chain couples TRBV9 to TRBJ1-5; D remains ambiguous. Germline CDR1 reads SGDLS; CDR2 reads YYNGEE. Trimming cost V 4 bases and J 0 bases, with 17 bases left between them. The CDR3 consists of 17 residues.

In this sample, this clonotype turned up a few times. The chain's CDR3 is CASSFLAGGTYEQYF. CDR3 in DNA: TGTGCCAGCAGTTTCCTAGCGGGAGGCACCTACGAGCAGTACTTC. The V and J genes are TRBV7-3 and TRBJ2-7; 11 bases match TRBD2. The V segment lost 6 bases and the J segment 2 bases; nucleotides outside the gene matches: 6. This CDR3 contains 15 residues. Germline V CDR1 and CDR2: SGHTA, FQGTGA.

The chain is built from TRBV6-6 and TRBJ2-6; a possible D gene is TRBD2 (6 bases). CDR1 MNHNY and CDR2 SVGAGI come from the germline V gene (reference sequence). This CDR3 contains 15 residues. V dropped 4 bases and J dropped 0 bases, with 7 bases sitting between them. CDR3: CASSSGGSGANVLTF. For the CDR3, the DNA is TGTGCCAGCAGTTCCGGGGGCTCTGGGGCCAACGTCCTGACTTTC.

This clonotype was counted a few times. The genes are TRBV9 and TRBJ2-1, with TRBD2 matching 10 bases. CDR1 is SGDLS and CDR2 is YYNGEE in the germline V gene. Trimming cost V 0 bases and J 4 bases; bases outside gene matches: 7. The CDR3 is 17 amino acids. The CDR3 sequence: CASSVALGLARYNEQFF. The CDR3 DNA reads TGTGCCAGCAGCGTAGCTTTGGGACTAGCGAGATACAATGAGCAGTTCTTC. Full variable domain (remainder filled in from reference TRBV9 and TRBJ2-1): DSGVTQTPKHLITATGQRVTLRCSPRSGDLSVYWYQQSLDQGLQFLIQYYNGEERAKGNILERFSAQQFPDLHSELNLSSLELGDSALYFCASSVALGLARYNEQFFGPGTRLTVL.

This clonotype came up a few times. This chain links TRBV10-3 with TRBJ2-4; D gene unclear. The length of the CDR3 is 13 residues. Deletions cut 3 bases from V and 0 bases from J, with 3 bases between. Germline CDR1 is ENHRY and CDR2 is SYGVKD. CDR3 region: CAISEVAKNIQYF. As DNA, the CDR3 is TGTGCCATCAGTGAAGTAGCCAAAAACATTCAGTACTTC.

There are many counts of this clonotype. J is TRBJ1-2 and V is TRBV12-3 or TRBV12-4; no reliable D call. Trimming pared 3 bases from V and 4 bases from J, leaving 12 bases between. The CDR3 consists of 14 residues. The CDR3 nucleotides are TGTGCCAGCAGTTTGGCAGTGAGTCCCTATGGCTACACCTTC. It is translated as CASSLAVSPYGYTF.

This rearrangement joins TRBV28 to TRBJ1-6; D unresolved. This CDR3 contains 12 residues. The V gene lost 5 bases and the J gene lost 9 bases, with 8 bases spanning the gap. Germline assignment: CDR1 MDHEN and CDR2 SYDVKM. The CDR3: CASSTVSSPLHF. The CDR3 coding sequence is TGTGCCAGCAGTACAGTGTCTTCACCCCTCCACTTT.

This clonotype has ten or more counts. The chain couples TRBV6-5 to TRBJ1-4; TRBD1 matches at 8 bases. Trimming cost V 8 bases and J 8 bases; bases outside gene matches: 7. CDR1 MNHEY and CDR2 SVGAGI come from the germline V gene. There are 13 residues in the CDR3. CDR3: CASARGLREKLFF. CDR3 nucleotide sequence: TGTGCCAGCGCCAGGGGGCTGAGAGAAAAACTGTTTTTT.

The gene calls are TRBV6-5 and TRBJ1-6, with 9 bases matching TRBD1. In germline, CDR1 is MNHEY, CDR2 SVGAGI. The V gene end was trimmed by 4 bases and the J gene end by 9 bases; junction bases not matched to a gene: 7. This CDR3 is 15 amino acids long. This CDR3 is CASSFGTGLGSPLHF. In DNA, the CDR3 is TGTGCCAGCAGTTTCGGGACAGGGTTGGGTTCACCCCTCCACTTT.

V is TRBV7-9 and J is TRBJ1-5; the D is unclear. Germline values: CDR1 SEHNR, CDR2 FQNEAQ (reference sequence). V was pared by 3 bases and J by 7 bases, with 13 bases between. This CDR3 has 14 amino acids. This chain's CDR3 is CASSFNGEAQPQHF. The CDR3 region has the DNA TGTGCCAGCAGCTTTAATGGGGAGGCGCAGCCCCAGCATTTT.

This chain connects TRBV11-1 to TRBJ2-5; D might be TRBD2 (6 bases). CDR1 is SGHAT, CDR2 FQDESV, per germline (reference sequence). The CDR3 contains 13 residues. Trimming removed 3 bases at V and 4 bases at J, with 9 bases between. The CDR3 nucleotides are TGTGCCAGCAGCTTCCCGGGAGCAGAGACCCAGTACTTC. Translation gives CASSFPGAETQYF.

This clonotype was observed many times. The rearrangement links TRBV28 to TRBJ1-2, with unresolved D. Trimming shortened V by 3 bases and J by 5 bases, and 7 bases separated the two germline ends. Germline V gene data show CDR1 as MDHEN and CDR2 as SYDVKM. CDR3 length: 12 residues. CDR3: CASSLLAYGYTF. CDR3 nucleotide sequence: TGTGCCAGCAGTTTGCTTGCTTATGGCTACACCTTC.

CDR3 sequence: CASSEGVNEKLFF. Written as DNA, the CDR3 is TGTGCCAGCAGTGAGGGGGTAAATGAAAAACTGTTTTTT. The chain employs TRBV25-1 and TRBJ1-4; D is possibly TRBD1 (5 bases). Looked up from germline, CDR1 is MGHDK and CDR2 is SYGVNS. Trimming shortened V by 3 bases and J by 5 bases, and 7 bases separated the two germline ends. The CDR3 covers 13 residues.

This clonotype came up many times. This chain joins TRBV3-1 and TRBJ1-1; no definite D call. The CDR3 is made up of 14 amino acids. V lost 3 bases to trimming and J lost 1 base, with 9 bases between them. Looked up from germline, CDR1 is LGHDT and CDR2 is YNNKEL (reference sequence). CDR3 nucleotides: TGTGCCAGCAGCCAGGGCCATGGGAACACTGAAGCTTTCTTT. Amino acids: CASSQGHGNTEAFF.

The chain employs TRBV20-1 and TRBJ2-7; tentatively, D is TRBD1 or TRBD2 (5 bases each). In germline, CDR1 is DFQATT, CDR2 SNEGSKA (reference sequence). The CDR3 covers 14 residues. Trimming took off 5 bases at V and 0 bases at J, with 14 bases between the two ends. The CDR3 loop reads CSAAGTQVSYEQYF. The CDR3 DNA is TGCAGTGCTGCCGGGACCCAAGTCTCCTACGAGCAGTACTTC.

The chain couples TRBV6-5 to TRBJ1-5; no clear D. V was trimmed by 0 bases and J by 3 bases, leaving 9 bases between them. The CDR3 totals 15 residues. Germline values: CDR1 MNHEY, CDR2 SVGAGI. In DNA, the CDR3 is TGTGCCAGCAGTTACTCCCGCAGTTCCAATCAGCCCCAGCATTTT. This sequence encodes CASSYSRSSNQPQHF.

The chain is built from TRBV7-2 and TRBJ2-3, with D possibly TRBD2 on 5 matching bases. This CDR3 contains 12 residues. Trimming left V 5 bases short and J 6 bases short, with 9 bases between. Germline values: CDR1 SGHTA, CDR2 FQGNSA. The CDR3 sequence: CASSPGLDTQYF. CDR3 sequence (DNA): TGTGCCAGCAGCCCTGGACTGGATACGCAGTATTTT.